The clone carrying this TCR beta chain was observed a few times. Its specificity is unknown. V was pared by 2 bases and J by 6 bases, with 17 bases between. The CDR3 covers 17 residues. CDR1 is KGHSH, CDR2 LQKENI, per germline. The sequenced template was cDNA made from the entire isolated RNA. This table comes from immunoSEQ multiplex PCR, and its TCRdb copy is limited to in-frame clones, with some not included. The data show some 250,000 clones, with 9.5% to 13% seen just once and around 0.017% held by the top ten. The source of the sample is a study of beta chain features in type 1 diabetes. Study details: There was similarity between patients and healthy donors in age, gender and cell yields.

Study-level points and caveats: Cells that show high TCR expression could be over-represented by cDNA sequencing. All four CD4+ subsets from Type 1 diabetes patients carried moderately but significantly shorter TCRB CDR3s.

The origin of this receptor is a man in his thirties or forties with type 1 diabetes. The J gene is TRBJ2-6, the V gene TRBV18, with a weak D call TRBD1 (6 bases). Sequenced input: naive CD4+ T cells from blood. CDR3 amino acids: CASSPKKTGVKANVLTF. In DNA form, the CDR3 reads TGTGCCAGCTCACCAAAGAAGACAGGCGTTAAGGCCAACGTCCTGACTTTC.